This T cell receptor beta chain was sequenced in a study of vaccination effects on CD4 cells after COVID-19. This clone was seen a few times. Antigen unknown. V lost 2 bases and J 9 bases, leaving 4 bases between the germline ends. The V gene's germline CDR1 is LGHDT and CDR2 YNNKEL (reference sequence). CDR3 length: 11 residues. Cultured cells yielded isolated CD4+ T cells after 10 days. Assay used: immunoSEQ multiplex PCR; TCRdb lists only in-frame clones, some missing. The data show tens of thousands of clones, roughly four fifths seen once. This clonotype was sampled from a human donor who received a COVID-19 vaccine. This rearrangement joins TRBV3-1 (or the pseudogene TRBV3-2) to TRBJ2-2; D ambiguous. The sequenced sample was CD4+ T cells from PBMCs cultured without peptide, obtained before COVID-19 vaccination. CDR3 coding DNA: TGTGCCAGCAGCCAACTCCGGGAGCTGTTTTTT. Translation: CASSQLRELFF.